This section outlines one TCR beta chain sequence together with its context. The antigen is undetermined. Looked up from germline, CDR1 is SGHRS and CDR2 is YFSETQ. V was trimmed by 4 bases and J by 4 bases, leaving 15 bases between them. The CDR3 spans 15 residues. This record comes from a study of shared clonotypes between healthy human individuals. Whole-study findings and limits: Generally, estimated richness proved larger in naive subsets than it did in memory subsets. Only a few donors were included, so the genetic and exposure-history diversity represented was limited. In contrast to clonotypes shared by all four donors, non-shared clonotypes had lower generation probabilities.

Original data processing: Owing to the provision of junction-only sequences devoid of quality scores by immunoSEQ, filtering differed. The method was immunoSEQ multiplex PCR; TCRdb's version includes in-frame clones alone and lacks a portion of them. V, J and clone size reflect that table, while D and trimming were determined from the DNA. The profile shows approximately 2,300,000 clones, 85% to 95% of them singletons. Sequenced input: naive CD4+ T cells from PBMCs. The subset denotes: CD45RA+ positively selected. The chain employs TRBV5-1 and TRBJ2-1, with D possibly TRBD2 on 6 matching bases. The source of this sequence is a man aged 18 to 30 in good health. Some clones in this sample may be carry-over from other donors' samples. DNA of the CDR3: TGCGCCAGCAGCCGCCCCGGGGGTTCATACAATGAGCAGTTCTTC. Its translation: CASSRPGGSYNEQFF.